The present T cell receptor beta chain was sequenced within a study of blood T cells in healthy people across ages. Study-level findings and limits: The study lacked donor CMV status, which possibly confounded expanded clonotype changes.

This clonotype is a singleton in its sample. Antigen: not known. Next came a second PCR, run for 7 to 11 cycles, which used a sample-barcoded 5' primer along with a J-beta primer mix. Samples each returned at least 3 million CDR3-containing paired-end reads. Using its own MiXCR run on the 5' RACE reads, TCRdb lists one record per CDR3 protein. The table lists approximately 800,000 distinct CDR3 sequences, 55% to 70% of them singletons. The authors drew about 10 milliliters of peripheral blood from each donor. The receptor comes from a man aged 25-45 years in good health. Sequencing used blood.

CDR3 in DNA: TGTGCCAGCAGCCTTCCCCTAGGCGTCTCGGTCGAGCAGTACTTC. Its protein product is CASSLPLGVSVEQYF. V is TRBV7-2 and J is TRBJ2-4; no firm D call. Judging by the DNA end, TRBJ2-7 fits better; the J call may be wrong. This CDR3 region has 15 residues. Germline V gene sequence: CDR1 SGHTA, CDR2 FQGNSA.